This TCR beta chain was captured in a study of CD8 T cells in ankylosing spondylitis. The CDR3 covers 16 residues. The germline V gene encodes CDR1 SGHVS and CDR2 FQNEAQ. J lost 3 bases, V lost 9 bases, and 14 bases had no gene match. In this sample, this clonotype turned up a few times. Its target is unknown. TCRdb passed the 5' RACE reads through MiXCR, listing each CDR3 protein once. The top ten hold 4.3% of the sample, which has over 150,000 distinct CDR3 sequences, 15% to 20% seen once. General study findings and limits: A subset of motif variants has previously been described in the synovial fluid and blood of reactive arthritis. A TCR beta motif of under 10 highly homologous variants seemed to mark ankylosing spondylitis blood.

The receptor was isolated from a male donor aged 5 to 29 with ankylosing spondylitis or in good health (not recorded which). The sample consisted of blood, either unsorted or a sorted T cell fraction (not recorded which). The gene calls are TRBV7-8 and TRBJ2-3; 8 positions agree with TRBD2. The CDR3 loop reads CASRLSVLAGTDTQYF. The CDR3 DNA sequence: TGTGCCAGTCGCTTATCCGTTCTAGCGGGTACAGATACGCAGTATTTT.